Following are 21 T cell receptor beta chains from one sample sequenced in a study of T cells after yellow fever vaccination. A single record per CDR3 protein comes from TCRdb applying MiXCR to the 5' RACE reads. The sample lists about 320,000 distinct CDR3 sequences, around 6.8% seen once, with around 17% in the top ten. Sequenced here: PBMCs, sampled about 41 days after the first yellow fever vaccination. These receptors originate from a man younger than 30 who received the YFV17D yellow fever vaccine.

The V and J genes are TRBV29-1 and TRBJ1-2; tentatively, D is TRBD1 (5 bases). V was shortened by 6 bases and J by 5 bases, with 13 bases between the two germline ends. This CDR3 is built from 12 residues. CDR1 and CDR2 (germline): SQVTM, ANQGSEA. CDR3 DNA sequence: TGCAGCGTGGGGGAAGTTGGTTATGGCTACACCTTC. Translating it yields CSVGEVGYGYTF.

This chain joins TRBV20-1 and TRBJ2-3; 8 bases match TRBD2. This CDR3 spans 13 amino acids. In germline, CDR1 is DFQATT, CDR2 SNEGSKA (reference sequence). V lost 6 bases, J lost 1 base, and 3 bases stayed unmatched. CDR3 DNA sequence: TGCAGTGCGACGACTAGCGGCACAGATACGCAGTATTTT. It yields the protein CSATTSGTDTQYF.

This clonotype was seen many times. The DNA of the CDR3 is TGCGCCAGCAGCCCCGGGACAGGGGTTGCGCAGCAGTACTTC. It specifies CASSPGTGVAQQYF. The rearrangement joins TRBV5-1 to TRBJ2-7; TRBD1 agrees at 10 bases. Germline assignment: CDR1 SGHRS and CDR2 YFSETQ. The CDR3 consists of 14 residues. The junction had 9 bases not matched to a gene; V was cut back by 4 bases and J by 8 bases.

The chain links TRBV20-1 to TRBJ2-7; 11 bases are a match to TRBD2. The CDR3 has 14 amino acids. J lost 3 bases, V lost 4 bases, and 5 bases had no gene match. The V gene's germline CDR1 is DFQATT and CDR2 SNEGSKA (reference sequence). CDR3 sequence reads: CSANSGGDYYEQYV. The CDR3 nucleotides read TGCAGTGCTAATAGCGGGGGGGACTACTACGAGCAGTACGTC.

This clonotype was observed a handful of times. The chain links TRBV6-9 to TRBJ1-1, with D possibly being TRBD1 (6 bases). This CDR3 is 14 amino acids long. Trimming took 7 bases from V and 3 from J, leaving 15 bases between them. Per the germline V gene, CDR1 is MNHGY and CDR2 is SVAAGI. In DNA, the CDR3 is TGTGCCAGCATCGCACAGGGACTAGACACTGAAGCTTTCTTT. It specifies CASIAQGLDTEAFF.

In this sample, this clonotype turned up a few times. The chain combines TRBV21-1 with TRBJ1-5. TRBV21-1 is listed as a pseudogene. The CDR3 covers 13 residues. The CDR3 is CAGEGDSNQPQHF. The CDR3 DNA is TGTGCCGGGGAGGGAGATAGCAATCAGCCCCAGCATTTT.

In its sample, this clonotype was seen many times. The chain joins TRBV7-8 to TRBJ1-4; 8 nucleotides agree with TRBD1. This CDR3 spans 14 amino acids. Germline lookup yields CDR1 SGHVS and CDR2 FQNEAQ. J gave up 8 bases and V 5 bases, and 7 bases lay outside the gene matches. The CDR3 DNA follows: TGTGCCAGCAGCGCCACAGGGACAGGAGAAAAACTGTTTTTT. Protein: CASSATGTGEKLFF.

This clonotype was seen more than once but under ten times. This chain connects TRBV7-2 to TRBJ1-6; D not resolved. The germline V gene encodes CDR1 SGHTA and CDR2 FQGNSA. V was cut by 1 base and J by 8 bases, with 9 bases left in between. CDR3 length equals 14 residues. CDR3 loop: CASSLEGYDSPLHF. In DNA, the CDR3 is TGTGCCAGCAGCTTAGAAGGGTACGATTCACCCCTCCACTTT.

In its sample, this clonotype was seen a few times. In DNA, the CDR3 is TGCGCCAGCAGCCCGAAGGGGACAGGGGCCTCACCCCTCCACTTT. It codes for CASSPKGTGASPLHF. The genes are TRBV5-1 and TRBJ1-6, with TRBD1 matching 10 bases. Germline CDR1 SGHRS, CDR2 YFSETQ. CDR3 length equals 15 residues. The V segment lost 4 bases and the J segment 10 bases; nucleotides outside the gene matches: 8.

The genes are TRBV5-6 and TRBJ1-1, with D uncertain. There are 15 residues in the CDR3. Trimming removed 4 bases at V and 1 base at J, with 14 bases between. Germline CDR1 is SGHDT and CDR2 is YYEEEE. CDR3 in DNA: TGTGCCAGCAGCCCCCCCGAACAACAGAACACTGAAGCTTTCTTT. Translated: CASSPPEQQNTEAFF.

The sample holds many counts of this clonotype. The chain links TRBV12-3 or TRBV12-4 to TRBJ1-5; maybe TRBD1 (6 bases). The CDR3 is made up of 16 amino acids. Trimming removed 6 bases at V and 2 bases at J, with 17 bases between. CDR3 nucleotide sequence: TGTGCCAGCAGCCAAGAGACAGGTAACCGCAATCAGCCCCAGCATTTT. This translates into CASSQETGNRNQPQHF.

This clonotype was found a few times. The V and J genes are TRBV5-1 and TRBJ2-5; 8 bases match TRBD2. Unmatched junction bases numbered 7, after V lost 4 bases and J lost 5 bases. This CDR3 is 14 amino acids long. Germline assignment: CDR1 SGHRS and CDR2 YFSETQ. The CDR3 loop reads CASSPGGASETQYF. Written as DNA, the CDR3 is TGCGCCAGCAGCCCCGGGGGGGCCTCGGAGACCCAGTACTTC.

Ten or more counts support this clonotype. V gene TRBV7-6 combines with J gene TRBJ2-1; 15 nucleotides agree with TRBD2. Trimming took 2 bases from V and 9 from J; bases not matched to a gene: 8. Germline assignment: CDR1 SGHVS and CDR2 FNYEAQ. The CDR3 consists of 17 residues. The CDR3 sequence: CASSLSRTSGGAGEQFF. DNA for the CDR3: TGTGCCAGCAGCTTATCGAGGACTAGCGGGGGGGCCGGTGAGCAGTTCTTC. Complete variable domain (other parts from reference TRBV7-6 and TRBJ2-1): GAGVSQSPRYKVTKRGQDVALRCDPISGHVSLYWYRQALGQGPEFLTYFNYEAQQDKSGLPNDRFSAERPEGSISTLTIQRTEQRDSAMYRCASSLSRTSGGAGEQFFGPGTRLTVL.

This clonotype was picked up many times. The CDR3 spells CASSSRQGDNEQFF. The CDR3 DNA reads as TGTGCCAGCAGCTCACGACAGGGTGACAATGAGCAGTTCTTC. The J gene is TRBJ2-1, the V gene TRBV7-2, with TRBD1 identical over 7 bases. V was clipped by 4 bases and J by 5 bases; unmatched bases: 5. Germline CDR1 and CDR2: SGHTA and FQGNSA. CDR3 length: 14 residues. Filled out from reference TRBV7-2 and TRBJ2-1, the complete variable domain reads GAGVSQSPSNKVTEKGKDVELRCDPISGHTALYWYRQSLGQGLEFLIYFQGNSAPDKSGLPSDRFSAERTGGSVSTLTIQRTQQEDSAVYLCASSSRQGDNEQFFGPGTRLTVL.

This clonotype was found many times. CDR3 in DNA: TGTGCCACCAGCAGAGGGGGGGACATATCTTTTTTGTCTAACTATGGCTACACCTTC. This encodes CATSRGGDISFLSNYGYTF. The chain is built from TRBV15 and TRBJ1-2; D may be TRBD1 (6 bases). The germline CDR1 and CDR2 sequences are LNHNV and YYDKDF (reference sequence). Trimming cost V 1 base and J 0 bases, with 21 bases left between them. This CDR3 contains 19 residues.

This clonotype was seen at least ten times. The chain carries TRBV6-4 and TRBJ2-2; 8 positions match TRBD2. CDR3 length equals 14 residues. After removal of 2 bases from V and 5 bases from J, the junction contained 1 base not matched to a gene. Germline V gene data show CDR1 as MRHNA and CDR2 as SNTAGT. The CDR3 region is CASSDTSGTGELFF. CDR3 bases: TGTGCCAGCAGTGACACTAGCGGTACCGGGGAGCTGTTTTTT.

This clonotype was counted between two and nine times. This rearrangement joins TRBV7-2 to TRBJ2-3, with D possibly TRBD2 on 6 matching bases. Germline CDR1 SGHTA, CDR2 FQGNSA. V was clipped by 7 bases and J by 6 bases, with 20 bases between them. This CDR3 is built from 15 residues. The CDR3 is CASNVPGLPPDTQYF. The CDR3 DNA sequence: TGTGCCAGCAACGTGCCGGGACTTCCCCCGGATACGCAGTATTTT.

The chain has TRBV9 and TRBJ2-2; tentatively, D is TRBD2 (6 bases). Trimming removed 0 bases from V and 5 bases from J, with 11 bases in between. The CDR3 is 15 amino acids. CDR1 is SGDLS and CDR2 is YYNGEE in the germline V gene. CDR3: CASSVGAGRTGELFF. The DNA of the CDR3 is TGTGCCAGCAGCGTAGGGGCAGGGAGGACCGGGGAGCTGTTTTTT.

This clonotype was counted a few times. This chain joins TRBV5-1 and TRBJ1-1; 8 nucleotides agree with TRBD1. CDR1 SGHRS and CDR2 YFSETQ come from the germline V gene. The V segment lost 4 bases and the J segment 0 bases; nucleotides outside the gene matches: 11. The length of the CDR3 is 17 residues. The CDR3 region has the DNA TGCGCCAGCAGCGCTAACAGGGGGGGGGCCCTGAACACTGAAGCTTTCTTT. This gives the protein CASSANRGGALNTEAFF. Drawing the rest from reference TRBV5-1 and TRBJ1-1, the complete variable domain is KAGVTQTPRYLIKTRGQQVTLSCSPISGHRSVSWYQQTPGQGLQFLFEYFSETQRNKGNFPGRFSGRQFSNSRSEMNVSTLELGDSALYLCASSANRGGALNTEAFFGQGTRLTVV.

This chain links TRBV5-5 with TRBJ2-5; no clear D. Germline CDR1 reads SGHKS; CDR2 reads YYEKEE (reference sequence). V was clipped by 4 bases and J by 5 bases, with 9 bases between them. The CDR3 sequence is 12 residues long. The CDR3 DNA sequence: TGTGCCAGCAGCCCGGATTGGGAGACCCAGTACTTC. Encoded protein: CASSPDWETQYF.

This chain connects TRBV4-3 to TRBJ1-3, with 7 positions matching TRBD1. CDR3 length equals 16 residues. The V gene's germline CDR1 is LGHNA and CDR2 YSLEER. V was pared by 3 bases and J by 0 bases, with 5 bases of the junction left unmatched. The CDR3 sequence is CASSHPGTDSGNTIYF. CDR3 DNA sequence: TGCGCCAGCAGCCACCCTGGGACAGACTCTGGAAACACCATATATTTT.